The rows below give T cell receptor beta chains drawn from one sample of a study of cytomegalovirus exposure and HLA in healthy donors. Assay: immunoSEQ multiplex PCR; the TCRdb copy retains only in-frame clones and omits some. The table lists about 110,000 clones, approximately 80% of them singletons. The specimen sequenced was PBMCs. The receptors originated from a male donor in good health and CMV-seronegative. Each CDR3 is given with its conserved first and last residue. The D gene is left open where the match is weak. The size of a clone is reported for some rows only, either as once, few or many, or as a class for expanded clones.

V,J,size,D,CDR3,DNA
TRBV2,TRBJ2-2,few,-,CANNKSPTGELFF,TGTGCCAATAACAAAAGTCCCACCGGGGAGCTGTTTTTT
TRBV6-1,TRBJ2-7,-,TRBD1,CASSTGADRTYEQYF,TGTGCCAGCAGTACAGGGGCGGATAGGACCTACGAGCAGTACTTC
TRBV27,TRBJ2-3,-,-,CASSFQGGSTQYF,TGTGCCAGCAGTTTTCAAGGGGGAAGTACGCAGTATTTT
TRBV10-3,TRBJ1-1,-,-,CAISEAANTEAFF,TGTGCCATCAGTGAAGCCGCGAACACTGAAGCTTTCTTT
TRBV10-2,TRBJ1-5,-,TRBD1,CASGQGYGNQPQHF,TGCGCCAGTGGACAGGGGTATGGCAATCAGCCCCAGCATTTT
TRBV6-5,TRBJ2-1,-,-,CASSSFSGEQFF,TGTGCCAGCAGTTCCTTTTCGGGAGAGCAGTTCTTC
TRBV29-1,TRBJ2-7,-,-,CSAVAIQGAYEQYF,TGCAGCGCCGTGGCAATTCAGGGCGCCTACGAGCAGTACTTC
TRBV2,TRBJ2-7,few,TRBD1,CASSEPRGIVTYEQYF,TGTGCCAGCAGTGAACCCAGGGGGATAGTAACCTACGAGCAGTACTTC
TRBV23-1,TRBJ1-2,-,-,CASSQSGGAGGYTF,TGCGCCAGCAGTCAATCGGGGGGGGCGGGGGGCTACACCTTC
TRBV19,TRBJ2-1,-,-,CASSVTGGGYNEQFF,TGTGCCAGTAGTGTAACAGGGGGGGGTTACAATGAGCAGTTCTTC
TRBV4-1,TRBJ1-3,-,-,CASSQDSGRASGNTIYF,TGCGCCAGCAGCCAAGATTCGGGCAGGGCCTCTGGAAACACCATATATTTT
TRBV9,TRBJ2-5,-,TRBD2,CASSVSGRAAETQYF,TGTGCCAGCAGCGTTAGCGGGAGGGCCGCTGAGACCCAGTACTTC